This T cell receptor (beta chain) was sequenced in a study of T-cell reconstitution after alpha-beta-depleted transplantation in children (TCRdb year 2016). With respect to the entire study: The study quantitatively tracked T-cell immune reconstitution after TCRalphabeta/CD19-depleted allogeneic hematopoietic cell transplantation in children using TCR repertoire profiling.

The intended sense of this specimen's treatment or condition label: allogeneic hematopoietic cell transplantation with graft depleted of TCRalphabeta T cells and CD19 B cells. The children who served as transplant recipients had been given grafts of TCRalphabeta/CD19-depleted allogeneic hematopoietic cells. Taken from the germline V gene (reference sequence), the CDR1 and CDR2 loops are LNHDA and SQIVND. Trimming takes 1 base from V and 1 base from J, and the germline ends sit 10 bases apart. Measured from the cysteine to the phenylalanine, the CDR3 is 15 residues long. The DNA shown is the 45-base CDR3, in frame from base 1. Comments on this clonotype: It lacks a known antigen. No qualities accompany the bases; no much larger clone lies one base away.

Here is what the overall study found, with its caveats: The apparently early alphabetaT-cell count recovery about two months after transplant was reportedly dependent on only several hundred rapidly expanded clones derived from non-depleted graft cells. In some patients, the high TCRbeta diversity seen at day 60 was put down to recipient T cells and intrathymic progenitors that had survived conditioning. Over the following months the frequencies of hyperexpanded clones went down, and after one year T-cell counts and TCRbeta diversity were mostly credited to newly produced T cells.

The receptor library was made with PCR. Sequencing used an Illumina HiSeq 2500. To normalize quantification of the TCRbeta repertoire, the TCR libraries were built with molecular barcoding that relied on unique molecular identifiers. TCRdb took the public reads, trimmed them with fastp at Q25, ran MiXCR for clone calling and kept in-frame beta chains. Identical CDR3 proteins give one entry, which carries the most common genes and DNA. The sample has approximately 350,000 distinct CDR3 sequences on record, 16% of them singletons. The ten largest clones add up to roughly 40% of the sample. The TCR was taken from a male patient under 10 years old who had a stem cell transplant for acute lymphoblastic leukemia, so the T cells may come from the graft donor. Source: PBMCs, mostly from graft donor cells, taken 360 days after TCRalphabeta/CD19-depleted stem cell transplant. This sequence uses TRBV19 and TRBJ1-1; 6 matching bases give a weak D call of TRBD1. DNA sequence: TGTGCCAGTAGTATAGCCTTGGGACAGAACACTGAAGCTTTCTTT. Its protein product is CASSIALGQNTEAFF.